Listed below are T cell receptor beta chains from one sample, sequenced in a study of somatic mutations in cytotoxic T cells in rheumatoid arthritis. Profiled with immunoSEQ multiplex PCR; TCRdb holds only in-frame clones, not every one. This table has some 25,000 clones, around 76% appearing once. Sample: CD8+ T cells sorted from blood. The receptors stem from a man aged 50-60 years in good health. CDR3s include the opening cysteine and the closing phenylalanine or tryptophan. D genes are given only for firm matches. For some rows the clone size is stated as once, few or many, or as a class when expanded; others skip it.

d_call: NA; clone_size: NA; v_call: TRBV19; j_call: TRBJ1-3; cdr3_nt: TGTGCCAGTAGTATAGATCCGGGGCAGGGAAACACCATATATTTT; cdr3_aa: CASSIDPGQGNTIYF
d_call: TRBD2; clone_size: NA; v_call: TRBV7-9; j_call: TRBJ2-1; cdr3_nt: TGTGCCAGCAGCTTAGTGTTCGGGACTAGCGGACGACACTATGAGCAGTTCTTC; cdr3_aa: CASSLVFGTSGRHYEQFF
d_call: NA; clone_size: NA; v_call: TRBV12-5; j_call: TRBJ2-7; cdr3_nt: TGTGCTAGTGTTTCGACGGGATACGAGCAGTACTTC; cdr3_aa: CASVSTGYEQYF
d_call: NA; clone_size: NA; v_call: TRBV27; j_call: TRBJ2-3; cdr3_nt: TGTGCCAGCAGCCGAATCCCGCAGACCAACGTAGATACGCAGTATTTT; cdr3_aa: CASSRIPQTNVDTQYF
d_call: NA; clone_size: NA; v_call: TRBV30; j_call: TRBJ1-1; cdr3_nt: TGTGCCTGGAGTGTTGTAACGAACACTGAAGCTTTCTTT; cdr3_aa: CAWSVVTNTEAFF
d_call: TRBD2; clone_size: NA; v_call: TRBV7-9; j_call: TRBJ2-1; cdr3_nt: TGTGCCAGCAGCTTAGCAAGGCTAGCGGGATACAATGAGCAGTTCTTC; cdr3_aa: CASSLARLAGYNEQFF
d_call: NA; clone_size: NA; v_call: TRBV13; j_call: TRBJ2-7; cdr3_nt: TGTGCCAGCAGCTTAGTAGGGAACGAGCAGTACTTC; cdr3_aa: CASSLVGNEQYF
d_call: TRBD2; clone_size: NA; v_call: TRBV11-3; j_call: TRBJ2-1; cdr3_nt: TGTGCCAGCAGCCCACCCGGACTAGCGGGATTAGATGAGCAGTTCTTC; cdr3_aa: CASSPPGLAGLDEQFF
d_call: NA; clone_size: NA; v_call: TRBV5-6; j_call: TRBJ2-1; cdr3_nt: TGTGCCAGCAGCTTGGGTAAGAATGAGCAGTTCTTC; cdr3_aa: CASSLGKNEQFF
d_call: TRBD1; clone_size: NA; v_call: TRBV5-1; j_call: TRBJ2-2; cdr3_nt: TGCGCCAGCAGGTTGCCGGGACAGGGGACAAACACCGGGGAGCTGTTTTTT; cdr3_aa: CASRLPGQGTNTGELFF
d_call: TRBD2; clone_size: few; v_call: TRBV7-9; j_call: TRBJ2-1; cdr3_nt: TGTGCCAGCAGCTCCCGAGGACTAGCGGGAGATACCTACAATGAGCAGTTCTTC; cdr3_aa: CASSSRGLAGDTYNEQFF
d_call: TRBD1; clone_size: NA; v_call: TRBV7-8; j_call: TRBJ1-3; cdr3_nt: TGTGCCAGCAGCTTAGGGACAGGCGATAGGGGAAACACCATATATTTT; cdr3_aa: CASSLGTGDRGNTIYF
d_call: NA; clone_size: NA; v_call: TRBV2; j_call: TRBJ2-7; cdr3_nt: TGCGCCAGCAGCCCCGGGGGTGGGAGTTCCTACGAGCAGTACTTC; cdr3_aa: CASSPGGGSSYEQYF
d_call: TRBD2; clone_size: NA; v_call: TRBV2; j_call: TRBJ2-3; cdr3_nt: TGTGCCAGCCCTTTACTAGCGGGAGGGCCAGATACGCAGTATTTT; cdr3_aa: CASPLLAGGPDTQYF
d_call: NA; clone_size: NA; v_call: TRBV6-5; j_call: TRBJ1-5; cdr3_nt: TGTGCCAGCAGTATCAGTGACAATCAGCCCCAGCATTTT; cdr3_aa: CASSISDNQPQHF
d_call: NA; clone_size: NA; v_call: TRBV18; j_call: TRBJ1-5; cdr3_nt: TGTGCCAGCTCCTGGAGAGGTATTAGCAATCAGCCCCAGCATTTT; cdr3_aa: CASSWRGISNQPQHF
d_call: NA; clone_size: NA; v_call: TRBV5-5; j_call: TRBJ2-7; cdr3_nt: TGTGCCAGCACCCGGTTCGGAGGAGACTACGAGCAGTACTTC; cdr3_aa: CASTRFGGDYEQYF
d_call: NA; clone_size: once; v_call: TRBV10-3; j_call: TRBJ1-1; cdr3_nt: TGTGCCATCAGGACAGCGGGAGGGGTGAACACTGAAGCTTTCTTT; cdr3_aa: CAIRTAGGVNTEAFF
d_call: NA; clone_size: NA; v_call: TRBV27; j_call: TRBJ2-1; cdr3_nt: TGTGCCACCCGGGGGAACTCCTACAATGAGCAGTTCTTC; cdr3_aa: CATRGNSYNEQFF
d_call: NA; clone_size: few; v_call: TRBV30; j_call: TRBJ1-1; cdr3_nt: TGTGCCTGGAGTGTATATACGGTTGAAGCTTTCTTT; cdr3_aa: CAWSVYTVEAFF
d_call: NA; clone_size: NA; v_call: TRBV27; j_call: TRBJ1-4; cdr3_nt: TGTGCCAGCAGAACCAGAACTAATGAAAAACTGTTTTTT; cdr3_aa: CASRTRTNEKLFF
d_call: NA; clone_size: NA; v_call: TRBV4-1; j_call: TRBJ1-3; cdr3_nt: TGCGCCAGCAGCCAGTGGTACGACGGTATCTCTGGAAACACCATATATTTT; cdr3_aa: CASSQWYDGISGNTIYF
d_call: TRBD1; clone_size: NA; v_call: TRBV27; j_call: TRBJ1-5; cdr3_nt: TGTGCCAGCAGGAAGACAGGGCTCAATCAGCCCCAGCATTTT; cdr3_aa: CASRKTGLNQPQHF
d_call: NA; clone_size: NA; v_call: TRBV5-6; j_call: TRBJ2-3; cdr3_nt: TGTGCCAGCAGCTTGAGGGGAGCTAGCACAGATACGCAGTATTTT; cdr3_aa: CASSLRGASTDTQYF
d_call: NA; clone_size: NA; v_call: TRBV7-8; j_call: TRBJ1-1; cdr3_nt: TGTGCCAGCAGCTTAGATGTAGGGATGAACACTGAAGCTTTCTTT; cdr3_aa: CASSLDVGMNTEAFF
d_call: TRBD1; clone_size: NA; v_call: TRBV7-8; j_call: TRBJ2-1; cdr3_nt: TGTGCCAGCAGCGACCGGGACAGGGGGTCCTACAATGAGCAGTTCTTC; cdr3_aa: CASSDRDRGSYNEQFF
d_call: TRBD1; clone_size: once; v_call: TRBV7-9; j_call: TRBJ1-1; cdr3_nt: TGTGCCAGCAGCATCCGGACAGGGAACACTGAAGCTTTCTTT; cdr3_aa: CASSIRTGNTEAFF
d_call: NA; clone_size: few; v_call: TRBV11-3; j_call: TRBJ1-1; cdr3_nt: TGTGCCAGCAGCCTCAGCCCCCGAACTGAAGCTTTCTTT; cdr3_aa: CASSLSPRTEAFF
d_call: NA; clone_size: NA; v_call: TRBV27; j_call: TRBJ1-1; cdr3_nt: TGTGCCAGCAGTTCCTTGGCAGGGAACACTGAAGCTTTCTTT; cdr3_aa: CASSSLAGNTEAFF
d_call: TRBD1; clone_size: NA; v_call: TRBV4-1; j_call: TRBJ2-2; cdr3_nt: TGCGCCAGCAGCCAGTGGACAGGGAACACCGGGGAGCTGTTTTTT; cdr3_aa: CASSQWTGNTGELFF
d_call: NA; clone_size: few; v_call: TRBV5-1; j_call: TRBJ1-1; cdr3_nt: TGCGCCAGCAGCGAGGGACGGATCATGAACACTGAAGCTTTCTTT; cdr3_aa: CASSEGRIMNTEAFF
d_call: TRBD2; clone_size: NA; v_call: TRBV27; j_call: TRBJ2-5; cdr3_nt: TGTGCCACCAGACTAGCGGGAGTGGAGACCCAGTACTTC; cdr3_aa: CATRLAGVETQYF
d_call: TRBD1; clone_size: NA; v_call: TRBV7-9; j_call: TRBJ1-2; cdr3_nt: TGTGCCAGCAGCTTAACCCGGGACAGGGTTGGCTACACCTTC; cdr3_aa: CASSLTRDRVGYTF
d_call: NA; clone_size: NA; v_call: TRBV7-8; j_call: TRBJ1-5; cdr3_nt: TGTGCCAGCAGCCAGGCGTGGGGTCGGGATCAGCCCCAGCATTTT; cdr3_aa: CASSQAWGRDQPQHF
d_call: TRBD2; clone_size: NA; v_call: TRBV6-4; j_call: TRBJ2-1; cdr3_nt: TGTGCCAGCTCCCGTAGCGGGAGTTACAATGAGCAGTTCTTC; cdr3_aa: CASSRSGSYNEQFF
d_call: NA; clone_size: NA; v_call: TRBV11-3; j_call: TRBJ2-7; cdr3_nt: TGTGCCAGCAGCGACACAGGGATCTACGAGCAGTACTTC; cdr3_aa: CASSDTGIYEQYF
d_call: NA; clone_size: NA; v_call: TRBV5-1; j_call: TRBJ2-1; cdr3_nt: TGCGCCAGCAGCTTGGGGACCGGACGCTACAATGAGCAGTTCTTC; cdr3_aa: CASSLGTGRYNEQFF
d_call: NA; clone_size: NA; v_call: TRBV9; j_call: TRBJ1-2; cdr3_nt: TGTGCCAGCAGCGTAGGGGCAGACAACTATGGCTACACCTTC; cdr3_aa: CASSVGADNYGYTF
d_call: NA; clone_size: NA; v_call: TRBV7-9; j_call: TRBJ2-3; cdr3_nt: TGTGCCAGCAGCCTGAATGCCCGTGCAGATACGCAGTATTTT; cdr3_aa: CASSLNARADTQYF
d_call: NA; clone_size: NA; v_call: TRBV27; j_call: TRBJ1-2; cdr3_nt: TGTGCCAGCAGAACCGACACTGAGGAGAACTATGGCTACACCTTC; cdr3_aa: CASRTDTEENYGYTF
d_call: NA; clone_size: NA; v_call: TRBV27; j_call: TRBJ2-1; cdr3_nt: TGTGCCAGCAGTTTATGGGTGGGCCCTGTTGGGGATGAGCAGTTCTTC; cdr3_aa: CASSLWVGPVGDEQFF
d_call: TRBD1; clone_size: NA; v_call: TRBV7-9; j_call: TRBJ1-1; cdr3_nt: TGTGCCAGCGAGGACAGGGGACCCATGAACACTGAAGCTTTCTTT; cdr3_aa: CASEDRGPMNTEAFF
d_call: NA; clone_size: NA; v_call: TRBV4-1; j_call: TRBJ1-2; cdr3_nt: TGCGCCAGCAGCCAAGATCCGGGTTTCGGCTATGGCTACACCTTC; cdr3_aa: CASSQDPGFGYGYTF
d_call: NA; clone_size: NA; v_call: TRBV6-4; j_call: TRBJ1-2; cdr3_nt: TGTGCCAGCAGTGACGGGGGCTATGGCTACACCTTC; cdr3_aa: CASSDGGYGYTF
d_call: NA; clone_size: NA; v_call: TRBV2; j_call: TRBJ2-1; cdr3_nt: TGTGCCAGCAGTGAAGCGACGATAGTAGAGTTCTTC; cdr3_aa: CASSEATIVEFF
d_call: NA; clone_size: NA; v_call: TRBV10-3; j_call: TRBJ1-2; cdr3_nt: TGTGCCACCGTGGAGGGTAGGAGCTACACCTTC; cdr3_aa: CATVEGRSYTF
d_call: TRBD2; clone_size: NA; v_call: TRBV9; j_call: TRBJ2-1; cdr3_nt: TGTGCCAGCAGCTCCCGGGCGGGGGAGAGCTCCTACAATGAGCAGTTCTTC; cdr3_aa: CASSSRAGESSYNEQFF
d_call: NA; clone_size: NA; v_call: TRBV11-2; j_call: TRBJ1-4; cdr3_nt: TGTGCCAGCAGCTTAGACTGGGGGAGCGAAAAACTGTTTTTT; cdr3_aa: CASSLDWGSEKLFF
d_call: NA; clone_size: few; v_call: TRBV11-1; j_call: TRBJ2-5; cdr3_nt: TGTGCCAGCAGCCGCAAGGGACGGGGTGTGGACCAAGAGACCCAGTACTTC; cdr3_aa: CASSRKGRGVDQETQYF
d_call: TRBD2; clone_size: NA; v_call: TRBV7-2; j_call: TRBJ2-1; cdr3_nt: TGTGCCAGCAGCTTAAATGGACTAGCGGGTTACAATGAGCAGTTCTTC; cdr3_aa: CASSLNGLAGYNEQFF
d_call: TRBD2; clone_size: once; v_call: TRBV7-6; j_call: TRBJ2-2; cdr3_nt: TGTGCCAGCAGCTTAGAACTAGCGGGAGGCTCGGCCGGGGAGCTGTTTTTT; cdr3_aa: CASSLELAGGSAGELFF
d_call: NA; clone_size: NA; v_call: TRBV13; j_call: TRBJ2-1; cdr3_nt: TGTGCCAGCAGCTTTGGGACCAACTCCTACAATGAGCAGTTCTTC; cdr3_aa: CASSFGTNSYNEQFF
d_call: TRBD1; clone_size: once; v_call: TRBV13; j_call: TRBJ2-4; cdr3_nt: TGTGCCAGCAGCCACAGGACAGGGGAGGGTTCAATAGCCAAAAACATTCAGTACTTC; cdr3_aa: CASSHRTGEGSIAKNIQYF
d_call: NA; clone_size: NA; v_call: TRBV19; j_call: TRBJ1-1; cdr3_nt: TGTGCCAGTAGTACGCGACAGATCTTGAACACTGAAGCTTTCTTT; cdr3_aa: CASSTRQILNTEAFF